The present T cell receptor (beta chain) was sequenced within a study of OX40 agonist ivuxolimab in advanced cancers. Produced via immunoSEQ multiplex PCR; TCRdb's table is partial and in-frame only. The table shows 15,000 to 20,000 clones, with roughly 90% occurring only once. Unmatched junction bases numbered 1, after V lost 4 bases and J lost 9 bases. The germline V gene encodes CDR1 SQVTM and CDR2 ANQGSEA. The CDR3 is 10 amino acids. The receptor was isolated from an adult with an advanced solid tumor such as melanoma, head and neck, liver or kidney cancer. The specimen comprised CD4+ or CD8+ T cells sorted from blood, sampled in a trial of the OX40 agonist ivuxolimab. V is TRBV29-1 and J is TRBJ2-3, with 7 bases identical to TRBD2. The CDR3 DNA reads TGCAGCGTTGGGGGGGGGACGCAGTATTTT. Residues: CSVGGGTQYF.